This T cell receptor (beta chain) stems from a study of metastatic and nonmetastatic thyroid tumors. General study findings and limits: Significantly greater TCR beta diversity was reportedly found in malignant thyroid tumors than in benign nodules (in blood and tumor).

TCRdb re-called the PCR reads through MiXCR. The sample consists of some 19,000 clones, around a third of them appearing once. Not a single patient had been given any form of treatment at any point before undergoing thyroid surgery. Worth noting for this clone: Its antigen is as yet unknown.

Specimen: adjacent normal tissue. The receptor was derived from a female donor with papillary thyroid cancer or a benign thyroid nodule (not recorded which). Some clones in this sample may be carry-over from other donors' samples.

This CDR3 reads CASSLGDRAYNEQFF. The DNA of the CDR3 is TGTGCCAGCAGCTTGGGGGACAGGGCCTACAATGAGCAGTTCTTC. V and J are TRBV5-6 and TRBJ2-1; 9 bases map to TRBD1. This CDR3 has 15 residues. Trimming took 0 bases from V and 2 from J; bases not matched to a gene: 0. Germline CDR1 and CDR2: SGHDT and YYEEEE.